This TCR beta chain was recorded in a study of cytomegalovirus exposure and HLA in healthy donors. Regarding the study as a whole: Specific recognition of CMV antigens was confirmed in vitro for a few chains (all CMV-associated). TCR beta V- and J-gene trimming was later associated with a missense DCLRE1C variant. Most of the TCR beta V segments (in an earlier analysis) were productive either about 87% or about 30% of the time.

The PCR was carried out with 60 Vbeta primers and 13 Jbeta primers. In the original processing: In a later analysis, the count reached 75 million to 90 million unique TCR beta chains, with about 12 million shared. Generated by immunoSEQ multiplex PCR, the TCRdb table keeps only in-frame clones and is missing some. From that table come the V and J calls and clone size; the DNA was used to work out D and trimming. The data hold approximately 150,000 clones, with about four fifths observed a single time. Note on this clone: Its cognate antigen is unknown.

This receptor was identified in a man in his fifties or sixties in good health and CMV-seropositive. The sequenced material came from PBMCs.

CDR3 in DNA: TGTGCCAGCTCACCCTGGGACAGGGCGGCAGAGCTGTTTTTT. Amino acid sequence: CASSPWDRAAELFF. The chain carries TRBV18 and TRBJ2-2, with 9 bases matching TRBD1. CDR3 length: 14 amino acids. In germline, CDR1 is KGHSH, CDR2 LQKENI. The V segment lost 3 bases and the J segment 11 bases; nucleotides outside the gene matches: 7. The full variable domain, completed using reference TRBV18 and TRBJ2-2, is NAGVMQNPRHLVRRRGQEARLRCSPMKGHSHVYWYRQLPEEGLKFMVYLQKENIIDESGMPKERFSAEFPKEGPSILRIQQVVRGDSAAYFCASSPWDRAAELFFGEGSRLTVL.